This TCR beta chain was sequenced in a study of beta chain features in type 1 diabetes. CDR3 length: 14 amino acids. The V gene's germline CDR1 is SQVTM and CDR2 ANQGSEA. V shed 2 bases and J 3 bases; nucleotides not matched to a gene: 3. Every isolated RNA sample was fully reverse transcribed, so sequencing captured expressed TCRB transcripts. Data came from immunoSEQ multiplex PCR; TCRdb stores just in-frame clones and leaves some out. The sample lists 900,000 or so clones, about 17% occurring once. This clone has a handful of counts. Sequenced material: naive CD4+ T cells from blood. The V and J genes are TRBV29-1 and TRBJ1-4; 7 bases are a match to TRBD1. The source is a woman aged 18 to 35 in good health. CDR3 loop: CSVEHRGPNEKLFF. The CDR3 DNA reads TGCAGCGTTGAACACAGGGGTCCTAATGAAAAACTGTTTTTT.